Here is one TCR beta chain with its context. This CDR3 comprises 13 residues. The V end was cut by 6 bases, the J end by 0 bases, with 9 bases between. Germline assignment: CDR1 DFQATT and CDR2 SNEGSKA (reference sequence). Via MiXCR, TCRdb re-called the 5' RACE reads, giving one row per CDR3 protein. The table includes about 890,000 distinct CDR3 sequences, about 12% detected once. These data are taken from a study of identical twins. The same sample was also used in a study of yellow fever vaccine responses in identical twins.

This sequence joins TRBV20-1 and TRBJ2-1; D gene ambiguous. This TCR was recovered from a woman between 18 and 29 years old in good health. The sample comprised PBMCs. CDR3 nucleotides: TGCAGTGCCCCTCCAAACTCCTACAATGAGCAGTTCTTC. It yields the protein CSAPPNSYNEQFF.